Here is one T cell receptor beta chain with its context. There is no known antigen for this receptor. No qualities accompany the bases; no much larger clone lies one base away. Library preparation was by the immunoSEQ multiplex PCR assay. In its TCRdb copy, this immuneACCESS table keeps in-frame sequences only and misses some clones. Where compared with another copy, unresolved V genes explain less than half of these, and the others have no known cause. Here the sample has roughly 40,000 clones; 80% to 90% occur a single time. The ten most abundant clones make up around 1.2% of the sample. Its CDR3 holds 13 amino acids, cysteine through phenylalanine. Of all the DNA, just the CDR3 is kept, 39 bases in frame from base 1. Reading the germline V gene (reference sequence) gives CDR1 WNHNN and CDR2 SYGVQD. V is reduced by 7 bases and J by 2 bases, leaving a spacing of 10 bases between them. This sample was included in a study of T cell changes during pregnancy in multiple sclerosis (dated by TCRdb to the late 2010s). Study-level background: The study examined how the T cell repertoire changed over the course of pregnancy in women with multiple sclerosis.

The rearranged segments are TRBV10-1 and TRBJ2-3; the D gene identity is not certain. The sample in question was CD4+ T cells from peripheral blood mononuclear cells, obtained before pregnancy. This TCR derives from a female donor with multiple sclerosis, enrolled in a pregnancy study. The DNA sequence is TGCGCCAGCAAGCTAGGTTCCACAGATACGCAGTATTTT. Translation gives CASKLGSTDTQYF.